Following are 2 T cell receptor beta chains from one sample sequenced in a study of beta chain features in type 1 diabetes. Every isolated RNA sample was fully reverse transcribed, so sequencing captured expressed TCRB transcripts. The table came from immunoSEQ multiplex PCR; TCRdb's copy has only in-frame clones and leaves some out. The sample has 500,000 to 800,000 clones; 9.5% to 15% are singletons. Overall study findings and caveats: There was a moderate but significant shortening of TCRB CDR3s in all four CD4+ subsets of Type 1 diabetes patients.

No cognate antigen is known for these TCRs. Sequencing used naive CD4+ T cells from blood. These receptors were obtained from a man under 40 with type 1 diabetes.

The CDR3 protein is CASSALGQGQETQYF. The CDR3 DNA is TGTGCCAGCAGCGCTCTCGGACAGGGCCAAGAGACCCAGTACTTC. The rearrangement joins TRBV9 to TRBJ2-5; 8 nucleotides agree with TRBD1. The CDR3 loop spans 15 amino acids. Germline loops: CDR1 SGDLS, CDR2 YYNGEE. V was pared by 3 bases and J by 1 base, with 5 bases of the junction left unmatched.

In its sample, this clone was seen a few times. Other DNA sequences in this sample translate to the same CDR3. The chain employs TRBV6-5 and TRBJ1-4; no clear D. Looked up from germline, CDR1 is MNHEY and CDR2 is SVGAGI. The CDR3 has 13 amino acids. The V end lost 6 bases, the J end lost 1 base, and 6 bases lay between the germline ends. The DNA for the CDR3 is TGTGCCAGCAGGGGAGGAACTAATGAAAAACTGTTTTTT. As protein: CASRGGTNEKLFF.